The 15 T cell receptor beta chains in this list originate from one sample, sequenced in a study of CD8 T cells in ankylosing spondylitis. A single record per CDR3 protein comes from TCRdb applying MiXCR to the 5' RACE reads. The sample shows about 350,000 distinct CDR3 sequences, 20% of them seen only once. Specimen: blood, either unsorted or a sorted T cell fraction (not recorded which). Receptors were obtained from a male donor with ankylosing spondylitis or in good health (not recorded which).

This clonotype occurred a few times. This chain connects TRBV9 to TRBJ2-3; 10 bases are shared with TRBD2. The germline CDR1 and CDR2 sequences are SGDLS and YYNGEE. V was clipped by 0 bases and J by 1 base; unmatched bases: 2. The CDR3 runs 16 residues. CDR3 sequence: CASSVAGLARTDTQYF. CDR3 nucleotides: TGTGCCAGCAGCGTAGCGGGACTAGCGCGCACAGATACGCAGTATTTT.

The table lists this clonotype with a few counts. J is TRBJ2-1 and V is TRBV6-5, with no clear D. Germline lookup yields CDR1 MNHEY and CDR2 SVGAGI. The V end was cut by 4 bases, the J end by 6 bases, with 13 bases between. The CDR3 is made up of 14 amino acids. The CDR3, as DNA: TGTGCCAGCAGTTTCGGTCCCCCCCCCAATGAGCAGTTCTTC. It codes for CASSFGPPPNEQFF.

A few counts support this clonotype. The CDR3 DNA follows: TGTGCCAGCTCACCGCTACAGGGGAGGCAAGAGACCCAGTACTTC. It specifies CASSPLQGRQETQYF. J is TRBJ2-5 and V is TRBV18; TRBD1 might be the D (7 bases). Germline lookup yields CDR1 KGHSH and CDR2 LQKENI. The CDR3 is made up of 15 amino acids. V was clipped by 3 bases and J by 2 bases, with 13 bases between them.

V and J are TRBV20-1 and TRBJ2-2; possible D gene TRBD2, 7 bases. This CDR3 has 17 amino acids. Per germline, CDR1 DFQATT and CDR2 SNEGSKA (reference sequence). Deletions cut 0 bases from V and 0 bases from J, with 14 bases between. The CDR3 loop is CSARDWGGTSNTGELFF. CDR3 nucleotides: TGCAGTGCTAGAGATTGGGGGGGGACATCGAACACCGGGGAGCTGTTTTTT.

The chain combines TRBV29-1 with TRBJ1-2; 10 bases fit TRBD1. The V and J ends lost 2 bases and 2 bases, in that order; junction bases with no gene match: 11. From germline, CDR1 is SQVTM and CDR2 ANQGSEA. The CDR3 totals 17 residues. CDR3 region: CSVEPWARDRGNYGYTF. The CDR3 nucleotides read TGCAGCGTTGAACCCTGGGCCCGGGACAGGGGAAACTATGGCTACACCTTC.

This clonotype was detected a few times. The chain couples TRBV7-9 to TRBJ2-3; 7 bases are a match to TRBD2. Germline V gene lookup returns CDR1 SEHNR and CDR2 FQNEAQ (reference sequence). The CDR3 spans 15 residues. With V trimmed by 5 bases and J by 4 bases, 9 bases remained unmatched. CDR3 DNA sequence: TGTGCCAGCAGCCCGAGGGCGGGGGTTCCAGATACGCAGTATTTT. It translates to CASSPRAGVPDTQYF. Based on the CDR3 plus reference TRBV7-9 and TRBJ2-3, the full variable domain is DTGVSQNPRHKITKRGQNVTFRCDPISEHNRLYWYRQTLGQGPEFLTYFQNEAQLEKSRLLSDRFSAERPKGSFSTLEIQRTEQGDSAMYLCASSPRAGVPDTQYFGPGTRLTVL.

There are a few counts of this clonotype. The chain uses TRBV27 and TRBJ2-1; the D gene is possibly TRBD1 (6 bases). CDR3 length equals 16 residues. V lost 0 bases, J lost 9 bases, and 18 bases lay in between. Looked up from germline, CDR1 is MNHEY and CDR2 is SMNVEV (reference sequence). In DNA form, the CDR3 reads TGTGCCAGCAGTTTATCAAGGGGGTTATGGGTGGTTGAGCAGTTCTTC. Translated, it gives CASSLSRGLWVVEQFF.

This clonotype was seen more than once but under ten times. This chain connects TRBV27 to TRBJ2-6; D not resolved. Germline-derived CDR1 and CDR2 are MNHEY and SMNVEV (reference sequence). V was trimmed by 3 bases and J by 0 bases, leaving 6 bases between them. This CDR3 comprises 15 residues. The CDR3 spells CASSFFGSGANVLTF. CDR3 coding DNA: TGTGCCAGCAGTTTCTTCGGCTCTGGGGCCAACGTCCTGACTTTC. The whole variable domain, filled in from reference TRBV27 and TRBJ2-6, reads EAQVTQNPRYLITVTGKKLTVTCSQNMNHEYMSWYRQDPGLGLRQIYYSMNVEVTDKGDVPEGYKVSRKEKRNFPLILESPSPNQTSLYFCASSFFGSGANVLTFGAGSRLTVL.

This clonotype was picked up many times. The V and J genes are TRBV20-1 and TRBJ2-2; the D gene is possibly TRBD2 (6 bases). The length of the CDR3 is 15 residues. Germline V gene data show CDR1 as DFQATT and CDR2 as SNEGSKA (reference sequence). The germline V and J ends were trimmed by 5 bases and 0 bases, with 13 bases remaining between them. CDR3 amino acids: CSARGLYANTGELFF. The CDR3 bases are TGCAGTGCTCGGGGACTCTACGCGAACACCGGGGAGCTGTTTTTT.

This chain uses TRBV18 with TRBJ2-1; D unclear. The germline gives CDR1 KGHSH, CDR2 LQKENI. The CDR3 is made up of 13 amino acids. Trimming removed 1 base at V and 3 bases at J, with 4 bases between. CDR3 residues: CASSPLGYNEQFF. The CDR3 DNA reads TGTGCCAGCTCACCACTCGGCTACAATGAGCAGTTCTTC.

This clonotype was counted between two and nine times. The chain recombines TRBV6-5 with TRBJ1-2; 9 bases line up with TRBD1. Germline values: CDR1 MNHEY, CDR2 SVGAGI. The CDR3 has 15 amino acids. V dropped 4 bases and J dropped 14; count of bases not matched to a gene: 17. Written as DNA, the CDR3 is TGTGCCAGCAGTTCAAGAGGGACAGGGCCTTTGGAGGGAACCTTC. The encoded protein is CASSSRGTGPLEGTF.

CDR3 sequence reads: CASSSSFATSTDTQYF. DNA for the CDR3: TGTGCCAGCAGTTCCTCGTTTGCGACTAGCACAGATACGCAGTATTTT. The rearrangement uses TRBV28 and TRBJ2-3; D is unresolved. V was clipped by 4 bases and J by 0 bases, with 14 bases between them. The V gene's germline CDR1 is MDHEN and CDR2 SYDVKM. The length of the CDR3 is 16 residues.

This chain joins TRBV12-3 or TRBV12-4 and TRBJ2-2; 9 bases align to TRBD2. The CDR3 is 14 amino acids. V lost 6 bases, J lost 6 bases, and 5 bases stayed unmatched. The CDR3 bases are TGTGCCAGCAGAGGGACTAGCAATCCCGGGGAGCTGTTTTTT. It translates to CASRGTSNPGELFF.

There are a few counts of this clonotype. This chain uses TRBV20-1 with TRBJ1-5; possible D gene TRBD1, 6 bases. This CDR3 is built from 15 residues. CDR1 is DFQATT, CDR2 SNEGSKA, per germline (reference sequence). V was pared by 5 bases and J by 4 bases, with 18 bases between. The CDR3 loop reads CSAPFGQSINQPQHF. The CDR3 nucleotides are TGCAGTGCTCCCTTTGGACAGAGCATTAATCAGCCCCAGCATTTT.

The genes are TRBV12-3 or TRBV12-4 and TRBJ2-6, with 11 bases matching TRBD1. The CDR3 contains 18 residues. CDR3 nucleotide sequence: TGTACCCGCAGTTTATATCGGACAGGGGGCGCTGGGGCCAACGTCCTGACTTTC. This codes for CTRSLYRTGGAGANVLTF.